Listed below are T cell receptor beta chains from one sample, sequenced in a study of cytotoxic CD8 clonotypes in ibrutinib-treated CLL. The table came from immunoSEQ multiplex PCR; TCRdb's copy has only in-frame clones and leaves some out. This sample has about 160,000 clones, with around 84% found just once. The sample consisted of PBMCs, taken after 12 months of ibrutinib treatment. These receptors came from a human donor with chronic lymphocytic leukemia. CDR3s include the opening cysteine and the closing phenylalanine or tryptophan. A D gene is named only where the DNA matches it firmly. Expanded clones are given a class, and other clones once, few, many or no size at all.

>TRBJ2-3|-|TRBV5-8|-
CASSPLGSGRADTQYF
TGTGCCAGCAGCCCTCTTGGGTCAGGTCGGGCAGATACGCAGTATTTT
>TRBJ2-3|-|TRBV6-5|-
CASSYEGGITDTQYF
TGTGCCAGCAGTTACGAGGGAGGAATCACAGATACGCAGTATTTT
>TRBJ1-5|TRBD1|TRBV28|-
CASTPRGTGNQPQHF
TGTGCCAGCACCCCGCGCGGGACAGGCAATCAGCCCCAGCATTTT
>TRBJ2-3|TRBD1|TRBV27|-
CASSPSTGGDTDTQYF
TGTGCCAGCAGCCCTAGTACAGGGGGAGACACAGATACGCAGTATTTT
>TRBJ2-7|-|TRBV4-1|-
CASSPGRPYEQYF
TGCGCCAGCAGCCCAGGACGGCCCTACGAGCAGTACTTC
>TRBJ2-7|-|TRBV4-2|-
CASGGDHTYEQYF
TGTGCCAGCGGCGGCGACCATACCTACGAGCAGTACTTC
>TRBJ2-7|TRBD1|TRBV11-2|-
CASSQQGAQGYEQYF
TGTGCCAGCAGTCAACAGGGGGCTCAGGGCTACGAGCAGTACTTC
>TRBJ1-6|-|TRBV4-1|-
CASSQVNSNNSPLHF
TGCGCCAGCAGCCAAGTTAACAGCAATAATTCACCCCTCCACTTT
>TRBJ1-3|TRBD1|TRBV25-1|-
CARLQGGGNTIYF
TGTGCCAGGCTACAGGGGGGTGGAAACACCATATATTTT
>TRBJ2-7|-|TRBV14|-
CASRADFSYEQYF
TGTGCCAGCAGAGCGGACTTCTCCTACGAGCAGTACTTC
>TRBJ2-3|-|TRBV7-2|-
CASSPGQPPDTQYF
TGTGCCAGCAGCCCGGGACAACCCCCGGATACGCAGTATTTT
>TRBJ1-2|-|TRBV4-3|-
CASSQVGGTNYGYTF
TGCGCCAGCAGCCAAGTGGGGGGCACTAACTATGGCTACACCTTC
>TRBJ2-7|TRBD1|TRBV29-1|-
CSAKMGTGLYEQYF
TGCAGCGCCAAAATGGGGACAGGTCTCTACGAGCAGTACTTC
>TRBJ1-4|TRBD1|TRBV6-1|-
CASSALDRGQNEKLFF
TGTGCCAGCAGTGCCCTAGACAGGGGTCAAAATGAAAAACTGTTTTTT
>TRBJ1-3|-|TRBV5-1|-
CASSFQASSGNTIYF
TGCGCCAGCAGTTTCCAGGCGAGCTCTGGAAACACCATATATTTT
>TRBJ1-1|-|TRBV7-3|once
CASSRTAGDTEAFF
TGTGCCAGCAGCCGTACCGCAGGGGATACTGAAGCTTTCTTT
>TRBJ2-1|-|TRBV5-1|once
CASSSRWTASYNEQFF
TGCGCCAGCAGCTCCAGGTGGACAGCCTCCTACAATGAGCAGTTCTTC
>TRBJ2-7|-|TRBV5-1|-
CASSLNWQDYEQYF
TGCGCCAGCAGCTTGAATTGGCAGGACTACGAGCAGTACTTC
>TRBJ1-5|-|TRBV6-4|-
CASSDSVGWNSNQPQHF
TGTGCCAGCAGTGACTCAGTCGGCTGGAATAGCAATCAGCCCCAGCATTTT
>TRBJ1-1|-|TRBV5-1|once
CASSLAGMSRELSEAFF
TGCGCCAGCAGCTTGGCTGGGATGTCCAGGGAGCTGTCTGAAGCTTTCTTT
>TRBJ1-5|TRBD1|TRBV7-2|-
CASSLRRDSSNQPQHF
TGTGCCAGCAGCCTAAGACGGGACAGCAGCAATCAGCCCCAGCATTTT
>TRBJ2-7|-|TRBV27|-
CASSHKRGYEQYF
TGTGCCAGCAGTCACAAGAGGGGATACGAGCAGTACTTC
>TRBJ2-1|TRBD2|TRBV9|-
CASSVGLANEQFF
TGTGCCAGCAGCGTAGGACTAGCCAATGAGCAGTTCTTC
>TRBJ2-3|-|TRBV6-6|-
CASSYSRWDTQYF
TGTGCCAGCAGTTACTCCAGGTGGGATACGCAGTATTTT
>TRBJ2-7|-|TRBV7-3|few
CASSPGGGTTEQYF
TGTGCCAGCAGCCCAGGGGGCGGGACTACCGAGCAGTACTTC
>TRBJ2-4|-|TRBV5-1|-
CASSLALRRGRENIQYF
TGCGCCAGCAGCTTGGCCTTACGGCGGGGGCGGGAAAACATTCAGTACTTC
>TRBJ1-2|-|TRBV30|-
CAWKWSVSNNYGYTF
TGTGCCTGGAAATGGTCCGTTTCTAACAACTATGGCTACACCTTC
>TRBJ2-1|-|TRBV6-5|-
CASSYPPSEQFF
TGTGCCAGCAGTTACCCGCCGTCCGAGCAGTTCTTC
>TRBJ1-1|-|TRBV7-8|-
CASSSLRGNTEAFF
TGTGCCAGCAGCTCCCTGAGAGGGAACACTGAAGCTTTCTTT
>TRBJ1-1|-|TRBV28|-
CASISPSRGTEAFF
TGTGCCAGCATTTCCCCCTCCCGAGGGACTGAAGCTTTCTTT
>TRBJ2-7|TRBD2|TRBV7-2|-
CASSLAGLAGAPYEQYF
TGTGCCAGCAGCCTGGCGGGACTAGCGGGGGCCCCCTACGAGCAGTACTTC
>TRBJ1-2|-|TRBV7-2|-
CASVMTGNYGYTF
TGTGCCAGCGTGATGACGGGCAACTATGGCTACACCTTC
>TRBJ1-3|-|TRBV5-1|-
CASSLRGDLYGNTIYF
TGCGCCAGCAGCTTGAGGGGGGACCTCTATGGAAACACCATATATTTT
>TRBJ1-2|-|TRBV4-3|-
CASSQEPGNYGYTF
TGCGCCAGCAGCCAAGAACCGGGTAACTATGGCTACACCTTC
>TRBJ1-3|-|TRBV4-3|-
CASSQDRVSGNTIYF
TGCGCCAGCAGCCAAGATCGGGTTAGTGGAAACACCATATATTTT
>TRBJ2-5|TRBD2|TRBV7-2|-
CVSSPPGLAGGGQYF
TGTGTCAGCAGCCCACCGGGACTAGCGGGAGGGGGCCAGTACTTC
>TRBJ1-6|-|TRBV4-2|-
CASSSPGRDDSPLHF
TGTGCCAGCAGCTCCCCAGGCAGGGACGATTCACCCCTCCACTTT
>TRBJ1-4|-|TRBV7-6|-
CASSLSVTKLFF
TGTGCCAGCAGCTTATCAGTCACAAAACTGTTTTTT